Reported below is one T cell receptor (beta chain). The data derive from a study of cytomegalovirus exposure and HLA in healthy donors. With 60 Vbeta and 13 Jbeta primers, the PCR was carried out. Produced via immunoSEQ multiplex PCR; TCRdb's table is partial and in-frame only. The top ten hold approximately 2.9% of the sample, which has 100,000 to 150,000 clones, roughly a sixth seen once. Per germline, CDR1 MNHEY and CDR2 SMNVEV (reference sequence). The CDR3 extends over 14 amino acids. V lost 6 bases, J lost 2 bases, and 11 bases lay in between. This chain connects TRBV27 to TRBJ1-5; possibly TRBD1 for D (6 bases). The sequencing input was PBMCs. The sequence was obtained from a female donor in good health and CMV-seropositive. The CDR3 DNA reads TGTGCCAGCAGACTCGGGGGGCGCAATCAGCCCCAGCATTTT. Amino acids: CASRLGGRNQPQHF.